This is a list of T cell receptor beta chains from one sample in a study of T cell changes during pregnancy in multiple sclerosis. Assay: immunoSEQ multiplex PCR; the TCRdb copy retains only in-frame clones and omits some. The table includes 70,000 to 95,000 clones, approximately 92% detected once. The starting material was peripheral blood, obtained in the first trimester of pregnancy. The receptors were sampled from a female donor with multiple sclerosis, enrolled in a pregnancy study. The CDR3 runs from the conserved cysteine through the conserved F or W. The order of the fields is D gene, V gene, J gene, clone size, CDR3 protein, CDR3 DNA. The D gene is left open where the match is weak. Expanded clones are given a class, and other clones once, few, many or no size at all.

.	TRBV15	TRBJ2-7	.	CATSTRYYEQYF	TGTGCCACCAGCACGCGCTACTACGAGCAGTACTTC
TRBD1	TRBV5-1	TRBJ2-7	.	CASSLGQGGEQYF	TGCGCCAGCAGCTTAGGACAGGGAGGCGAGCAGTACTTC
TRBD1	TRBV10-2	TRBJ2-2	.	CASRDRGRKIGELFF	TGCGCCAGCAGGGACAGGGGGCGCAAAATCGGGGAGCTGTTTTTT
TRBD1	TRBV19	TRBJ1-6	.	CASNLQGAESPLHF	TGTGCCAGTAACTTACAGGGGGCGGAATCACCCCTCCACTTT
.	TRBV7-8	TRBJ1-1	once	CASSFATASYTEAFF	TGTGCCAGCAGCTTCGCGACAGCGAGCTACACTGAAGCTTTCTTT
TRBD1	TRBV11-2	TRBJ1-2	.	CASSLLSDRPYGYTF	TGTGCCAGCAGCTTACTGTCGGACAGGCCCTATGGCTACACCTTC
.	TRBV21-1	TRBJ2-7	once	CASSPRNRDTAYEQYF	TGTGCCAGCAGCCCGAGGAACCGGGACACGGCCTACGAGCAGTACTTC
TRBD1	TRBV6-1	TRBJ1-6	.	CASSESYRGQSSYNSPLHF	TGTGCCAGCAGTGAATCCTACAGGGGGCAGAGCTCCTATAATTCACCCCTCCACTTT
.	TRBV5-5	TRBJ1-1	.	CASSYSGWVLDTEAFF	TGTGCCAGCAGCTACAGCGGGTGGGTTTTGGACACTGAAGCTTTCTTT
.	TRBV6-5	TRBJ1-2	.	CASSSQPGQNYGYTF	TGTGCCAGCAGTTCCCAGCCTGGACAGAACTATGGCTACACCTTC
TRBD1	TRBV6-5	TRBJ1-2	once	CASRRGQGNGYTF	TGTGCCAGCAGAAGGGGACAGGGGAATGGCTACACCTTC
.	TRBV5-6	TRBJ2-1	.	CASSLGLVSEQFF	TGTGCCAGCAGCTTGGGACTAGTTAGTGAGCAGTTCTTC
.	TRBV19	TRBJ2-7	.	CASSPRGGEQYF	TGTGCCAGTAGCCCTAGGGGAGGCGAGCAGTACTTC
.	TRBV5-1	TRBJ1-2	.	CASSLGARGGYGYTF	TGCGCCAGCAGCTTGGGGGCCCGGGGAGGCTATGGCTACACCTTC
TRBD2	TRBV6-1	TRBJ2-2	once	CASSERKREVGELFF	TGTGCCAGCAGTGAAAGAAAACGGGAGGTCGGGGAGCTGTTTTTT
.	TRBV18	TRBJ1-1	.	CASSPGWGVKNTEAFF	TGTGCCAGCTCACCAGGGTGGGGGGTAAAGAACACTGAAGCTTTCTTT
TRBD2	TRBV9	TRBJ2-2	.	CASSAGLAGGLGELFF	TGTGCCAGCAGCGCGGGACTAGCGGGGGGGCTCGGGGAGCTGTTTTTT
TRBD1	TRBV23-1	TRBJ2-5	.	CASSQSPPLTGSRETQYF	TGCGCCAGCAGTCAATCGCCCCCCCTGACAGGGAGTCGAGAGACCCAGTACTTC
.	TRBV27	TRBJ1-1	.	CASSIHRAAEAFF	TGTGCCAGCAGTATCCACAGGGCGGCGGAAGCTTTCTTT
.	TRBV7-6	TRBJ2-5	.	CASSPHWGVQETQYF	TGTGCCAGCAGCCCGCACTGGGGAGTCCAAGAGACCCAGTACTTC
TRBD1	TRBV6-5	TRBJ2-5	.	CASRPGTAQETQYF	TGTGCCAGCAGACCTGGGACAGCTCAAGAGACCCAGTACTTC
.	TRBV18	TRBJ1-1	.	CASSPTGNTEAFF	TGTGCCAGCTCACCAACAGGGAACACTGAAGCTTTCTTT
.	TRBV2	TRBJ2-3	.	CASSSGRTDTQYF	TGTGCCAGCAGCAGCGGGCGCACAGATACGCAGTATTTT
.	TRBV29-1	TRBJ2-3	once	CSVEARQTSTDTQYF	TGCAGCGTTGAAGCTAGACAGACTAGCACAGATACGCAGTATTTT
.	TRBV6-5	TRBJ1-1	.	CASSYSASVDTEAFF	TGTGCCAGCAGTTACTCCGCTTCGGTGGACACTGAAGCTTTCTTT
.	TRBV9	TRBJ2-1	.	CASSVVSSEQFF	TGTGCCAGCAGCGTAGTCTCTAGTGAGCAGTTCTTC
TRBD1	TRBV29-1	TRBJ1-5	.	CSVSPTGAGQPQHF	TGCAGCGTCTCCCCGACAGGGGCCGGTCAGCCCCAGCATTTT
.	TRBV14	TRBJ2-3	.	CASSRRVTSTDTQYF	TGTGCCAGCAGCCGCAGGGTAACTAGCACAGATACGCAGTATTTT
TRBD1	TRBV5-8	TRBJ1-2	.	CASSLVTGGSYGYTF	TGTGCCAGCAGCTTAGTTACAGGGGGGTCCTATGGCTACACCTTC
.	TRBV7-8	TRBJ2-7	.	CASSLESESSYEQYF	TGTGCCAGCAGCTTAGAATCCGAGAGCTCCTACGAGCAGTACTTC
.	TRBV4-2	TRBJ2-1	.	CASTFSSSYNEQFF	TGTGCCAGCACCTTTTCGAGCTCCTACAATGAGCAGTTCTTC
.	TRBV19	TRBJ2-3	.	CASARGAETDTQYF	TGTGCCAGTGCTCGCGGGGCCGAAACAGATACGCAGTATTTT
TRBD2	TRBV10-3	TRBJ2-3	once	CAISGGDSSTDTQYF	TGTGCCATCAGCGGGGGGGACTCTAGCACAGATACGCAGTATTTT
TRBD1	TRBV5-8	TRBJ1-2	.	CASSKTGFFGYTF	TGTGCCAGCAGCAAGACAGGGTTCTTTGGCTACACCTTC
.	TRBV6-5	TRBJ1-2	.	CASSETGDYGYTF	TGTGCCAGCAGTGAGACGGGAGACTATGGCTACACCTTC
.	TRBV2	TRBJ1-2	.	CASRGTYGYTF	TGTGCCAGCAGAGGGACATACGGCTACACCTTC
TRBD1	TRBV7-9	TRBJ1-5	.	CASSSGQGYSNQPQHF	TGTGCCAGCAGCTCGGGACAGGGCTATAGCAATCAGCCCCAGCATTTT
.	TRBV6-5	TRBJ1-4	.	CASSYGTGRNEKLFF	TGTGCCAGCAGTTACGGTACAGGTAGAAATGAAAAACTGTTTTTT
TRBD2	TRBV6-6	TRBJ2-7	.	CASSWTRTYEQYF	TGTGCCAGCAGTTGGACTAGAACGTACGAGCAGTACTTC
.	TRBV7-6	TRBJ1-1	.	CASSSRNTEAFF	TGTGCCAGCAGCTCTAGGAACACTGAAGCTTTCTTT
.	TRBV5-1	TRBJ1-2	.	CASSSNTGLDYGYTF	TGCGCCAGCAGCTCAAACACGGGTCTGGACTATGGCTACACCTTC
.	TRBV9	TRBJ1-3	.	CASSERQVFSGNTIYF	TGTGCCAGCAGCGAGCGACAGGTTTTCTCTGGAAACACCATATATTTT
.	TRBV2	TRBJ2-1	.	CASSEWEGEFF	TGTGCCAGCAGTGAATGGGAGGGGGAGTTCTTC
TRBD1	TRBV27	TRBJ2-2	.	CASRPGQFNTGELFF	TGTGCCAGCAGACCGGGACAGTTTAACACCGGGGAGCTGTTTTTT
.	TRBV2	TRBJ1-2	.	CASAVVDSPNYGYTF	TGTGCCAGCGCCGTTGTGGACAGTCCTAACTATGGCTACACCTTC
.	TRBV2	TRBJ2-1	.	CASSEMLGVNHNEQFF	TGTGCCAGCAGTGAAATGCTAGGGGTCAATCACAATGAGCAGTTCTTC
.	TRBV13	TRBJ1-5	.	CASSLAAGGQPQHF	TGTGCCAGCAGCTTAGCGGCAGGTGGACAGCCCCAGCATTTT
.	TRBV7-8	TRBJ2-4	.	CASSTDSPGYPKNIQYF	TGTGCCAGCAGCACAGACTCGCCGGGATACCCCAAAAACATTCAGTACTTC
TRBD2	TRBV7-9	TRBJ2-1	.	CASSWAGGVEQFF	TGTGCCAGCAGCTGGGCCGGGGGGGTTGAGCAGTTCTTC
TRBD1	TRBV19	TRBJ1-1	once	CASRTGGLGTEAFF	TGTGCCAGTCGGACAGGGGGCTTGGGCACTGAAGCTTTCTTT
.	TRBV7-6	TRBJ1-1	.	CASSLGGGQTNTEAFF	TGTGCCAGCAGCTTAGGAGGTGGACAGACGAACACTGAAGCTTTCTTT
.	TRBV6-5	TRBJ2-7	.	CASRQDYEQYF	TGTGCCAGCAGACAGGACTACGAGCAGTACTTC
.	TRBV5-1	TRBJ2-1	.	CASSSSGATKQFF	TGCGCCAGCAGCTCATCAGGTGCGACAAAGCAGTTCTTC
TRBD2	TRBV6-5	TRBJ2-7	.	CASSYREGVVVEQYF	TGTGCCAGCAGTTACCGGGAGGGGGTTGTGGTCGAGCAGTACTTC
.	TRBV5-4	TRBJ1-3	once	CASSFRSGNTIYF	TGTGCCAGCAGCTTTAGATCTGGAAACACCATATATTTT
TRBD2	TRBV7-8	TRBJ2-1	.	CASSLGLADYNEQFF	TGTGCCAGCAGCTTGGGACTAGCGGACTACAATGAGCAGTTCTTC
TRBD1	TRBV25-1	TRBJ1-3	.	CASSQGGFSGNTIYF	TGTGCCAGCAGTCAGGGGGGATTCTCTGGAAACACCATATATTTT
.	TRBV6-4	TRBJ2-1	.	CASSDSFGVPGEEQFF	TGTGCCAGCAGTGACTCTTTTGGGGTTCCCGGGGAGGAGCAGTTCTTC
.	TRBV28	TRBJ2-7	.	CASTEGTSIGEQYF	TGTGCCAGCACCGAGGGGACATCCATCGGGGAGCAGTACTTC